Presented here are 13 T cell receptor beta chains from one specimen sequenced in a study of blood T cells in healthy people across ages. Combining a sample-barcoded 5' primer with a J-beta primer mix, a second PCR ran for about 7 to 11 cycles. TCRdb fed the 5' RACE reads into MiXCR, producing one record per CDR3 protein. The sample comprises over 950,000 distinct CDR3 sequences, about 53% of which are singletons, and about 22% rests with the top ten. The sample was blood. These receptors were taken from a woman aged 60-75 years in good health.

This clonotype was seen only once. The V and J genes are TRBV20-1 and TRBJ1-5, with TRBD1 matching 7 bases. Germline loops: CDR1 DFQATT, CDR2 SNEGSKA (reference sequence). The V gene end was trimmed by 1 base and the J gene end by 3 bases; junction bases not matched to a gene: 6. There are 15 residues in the CDR3. CDR3 bases: TGCAGTGCTAGAGCTCAGGGGGGTATCAATCAGCCCCAGCATTTT. Residues: CSARAQGGINQPQHF.

This clonotype was detected only once. The chain has TRBV25-1 and TRBJ2-7; 8 nucleotides match TRBD1. From germline, CDR1 is MGHDK and CDR2 SYGVNS. V shed 6 bases and J 1 base; nucleotides not matched to a gene: 8. This CDR3 is built from 15 residues. CDR3 amino acids: CASRSSGTGSYEQYF. Written as DNA, the CDR3 is TGTGCCAGCAGGAGTTCCGGGACAGGTTCCTACGAGCAGTACTTC.

This clonotype was picked up a small number of times. This chain's CDR3 is CSVESGNTEAFF. The CDR3, as DNA: TGCAGCGTTGAATCCGGGAACACTGAAGCTTTCTTT. The rearrangement links TRBV29-1 to TRBJ1-1, with D unclear. The CDR3 is made up of 12 amino acids. Germline V gene sequence: CDR1 SQVTM, CDR2 ANQGSEA. V shed 2 bases and J shed 1 base, with 5 bases lying between them.

The chain links TRBV21-1 to TRBJ2-7; TRBD1 is taken as the D call from the table, unchecked against the DNA. TRBV21-1 is shown as a pseudogene. The CDR3 runs 16 residues. The CDR3 DNA reads TGTGCCAGCAGCAAAGCCCCGGGACAGTGGCCCGACGAGCAGTACTTC. Its protein product is CASSKAPGQWPDEQYF.

The rearrangement joins TRBV29-1 to TRBJ1-1; D not certain. Trimming removed 4 bases from V and 5 bases from J, with 5 bases in between. Germline V gene data show CDR1 as SQVTM and CDR2 as ANQGSEA. The CDR3 spans 10 residues. In nucleotides, the CDR3 is TGCAGCGTTGCGAGGACTGAAGCTTTCTTT. It yields the protein CSVARTEAFF.

This clonotype came up many times. The rearrangement joins TRBV12-3 or TRBV12-4 to TRBJ2-6; D unresolved. This CDR3 region has 14 residues. Between the trimmed V and J ends, which lost 5 bases and 2 bases, there was a span of 7 bases. As DNA, the CDR3 is TGTGCCAGCAGTCTTACCCCTGGGGCCAACGTCCTGACTTTC. Its protein product is CASSLTPGANVLTF.

V gene TRBV6-6 combines with J gene TRBJ2-1, with 8 bases matching TRBD2. Germline V gene lookup returns CDR1 MNHNY and CDR2 SVGAGI (reference sequence). The CDR3 length is 16 residues. V gave up 5 bases and J gave up 4 bases; unmatched junction bases: 10. Here the CDR3 DNA reads TGTGCCAGCAGTCACACCGGGACTAGATTATACAATGAGCAGTTCTTC. Translated: CASSHTGTRLYNEQFF.

A single count supports this clonotype. The V call is TRBV10-3, the J call TRBJ2-7, with 7 bases identical to TRBD2. V shed 7 bases, J shed 1 base, and the junction held 10 bases outside the gene matches. Germline CDR1 and CDR2: ENHRY and SYGVKD. The CDR3 covers 15 residues. The CDR3 bases are TGTGCCATCACCGAGTCTAGCGGCTTATCCTACGAGCAGTACTTC. Protein product: CAITESSGLSYEQYF.

This clonotype appeared a single time. The junction departs from the called germline gene at one end, perhaps through a read error. J is TRBJ2-1 and V is TRBV7-2, with 8 nucleotides matching TRBD2. The CDR3 loop spans 15 amino acids. Per germline, CDR1 SGHTA and CDR2 FQGNSA. CDR3 sequence reads: CAGSPRSGRTDEQFF. For the CDR3, the DNA is TGTGCCGGCAGCCCCCGGAGCGGGAGAACCGATGAGCAGTTCTTC.

This clonotype was observed a few times. The chain links TRBV5-1 to TRBJ2-5; 11 positions match TRBD2. V lost 3 bases to trimming and J lost 4 bases; unmatched junction nucleotides: 8. This CDR3 is 16 amino acids long. Germline-derived CDR1 and CDR2 are SGHRS and YFSETQ. DNA for the CDR3: TGCGCCAGCAGCTCCAGACTAGCGGGAATGGGAGAGACCCAGTACTTC. It translates to CASSSRLAGMGETQYF.

The chain carries TRBV28 and TRBJ2-7; TRBD1 aligns across 8 bases. The CDR3 extends over 16 amino acids. V gave up 6 bases and J gave up 0 bases; unmatched junction bases: 10. Germline V gives CDR1 MDHEN, CDR2 SYDVKM. CDR3 region: CASRARTGKGSYEQYF. The CDR3 nucleotides are TGTGCCAGCAGGGCTAGGACAGGGAAAGGCTCCTACGAGCAGTACTTC. Combining the CDR3 with reference TRBV28 and TRBJ2-7 gives the whole variable domain DVKVTQSSRYLVKRTGEKVFLECVQDMDHENMFWYRQDPGLGLRLIYFSYDVKMKEKGDIPEGYSVSREKKERFSLILESASTNQTSMYLCASRARTGKGSYEQYFGPGTRLTVT.

The chain links TRBV20-1 to TRBJ2-1; 7 positions agree with TRBD1. The CDR3 totals 15 residues. Germline V gives CDR1 DFQATT, CDR2 SNEGSKA (reference sequence). The trim removed 5 bases at V and 5 bases at J, leaving 12 bases unmatched. CDR3 coding DNA: TGCAGTGCTGACGGCGGCAGGGGGTTAGACAATGAGCAGTTCTTC. It codes for CSADGGRGLDNEQFF.

The V and J genes are TRBV29-1 and TRBJ1-5; TRBD1 might be the D (6 bases). Germline V gene sequence: CDR1 SQVTM, CDR2 ANQGSEA. V was cut by 4 bases and J by 0 bases, with 13 bases left in between. The CDR3 sequence is 15 residues long. CDR3 coding DNA: TGCAGCGTTGGGGGAGAGGGGGTTAGCAATCAGCCCCAGCATTTT. It yields the protein CSVGGEGVSNQPQHF.